This is a list of T cell receptor beta chains from one sample in a study of blood T cell repertoires in COVID-19. Sequencing was performed with immunoSEQ multiplex PCR; in TCRdb, only in-frame clones are kept and a portion is missing. In the table there are 200,000 to 250,000 clones, approximately 90% of which are singletons. Sequenced: peripheral blood. These receptors were taken from a man aged 25 to 40 who had recovered from COVID-19. The CDR3 runs from the conserved cysteine through the conserved F or W. Fields, in order: clone size, D gene, V gene, J gene, CDR3 protein, CDR3 DNA. A D gene is named only where the DNA matches it firmly. Where a row states a size, it is once, few, many or the class of an expanded clone; other rows omit it.

size: once
D: TRBD1
V: TRBV5-6
J: TRBJ1-5
CDR3: CASSLAAGTGVFRQPQHF
DNA: TGTGCCAGCAGCTTGGCGGCCGGGACAGGGGTTTTTAGACAGCCCCAGCATTTT

size: once
D: -
V: TRBV6-5
J: TRBJ2-7
CDR3: CASSRSPSYEQYF
DNA: TGTGCCAGCAGCCGGAGCCCCTCCTACGAGCAGTACTTC

size: once
D: TRBD2
V: TRBV9
J: TRBJ2-1
CDR3: CASSVASGGRSYNEQFF
DNA: TGTGCCAGCAGCGTGGCTAGCGGGGGGAGGTCCTACAATGAGCAGTTCTTC

size: -
D: -
V: TRBV5-6
J: TRBJ2-7
CDR3: CASSLSSGGYEQYF
DNA: TGTGCCAGCAGCCTGAGTTCAGGGGGGTACGAGCAGTACTTC

size: -
D: TRBD1
V: TRBV5-6
J: TRBJ1-5
CDR3: CASSLIRDRETHSNQPQHF
DNA: TGTGCCAGCAGCTTGATCCGGGACAGGGAGACTCATAGCAATCAGCCCCAGCATTTT

size: -
D: -
V: TRBV7-9
J: TRBJ2-3
CDR3: CASSLYSGGADTQYF
DNA: TGTGCCAGCAGCTTATATTCAGGTGGTGCAGATACGCAGTATTTT

size: -
D: -
V: TRBV19
J: TRBJ1-6
CDR3: CARPGSVLMGSYNSPLHF
DNA: TGTGCCAGGCCAGGGTCCGTATTGATGGGCTCCTATAATTCACCCCTCCACTTT

size: -
D: -
V: TRBV27
J: TRBJ1-1
CDR3: CASSWGGAGVNTEAFF
DNA: TGTGCCAGCAGCTGGGGGGGGGCGGGGGTGAACACTGAAGCTTTCTTT

size: -
D: -
V: TRBV7-8
J: TRBJ1-6
CDR3: CASSLVDIRTVWGKKRPLHF
DNA: TGTGCCAGCAGCTTAGTTGACATCAGGACAGTCTGGGGAAAAAAACGACCCCTCCACTTT

size: -
D: TRBD1
V: TRBV27
J: TRBJ2-5
CDR3: CASTTGTGDLETQYF
DNA: TGTGCCAGCACCACCGGGACAGGGGATTTGGAGACCCAGTACTTC

size: -
D: TRBD1
V: TRBV6-5
J: TRBJ1-1
CDR3: CASSYDGQVNTEAFF
DNA: TGTGCCAGCAGTTACGACGGACAGGTGAACACTGAAGCTTTCTTT

size: few
D: TRBD1
V: TRBV30
J: TRBJ2-5
CDR3: CAWNRGSRETQYF
DNA: TGTGCCTGGAACAGGGGAAGTAGAGAGACCCAGTACTTC

size: few
D: -
V: TRBV27
J: TRBJ2-5
CDR3: CASSLGTAPVLETQYF
DNA: TGTGCCAGCAGTTTAGGGACTGCTCCCGTCCTAGAGACCCAGTACTTC

size: -
D: -
V: TRBV7-2
J: TRBJ2-5
CDR3: CASSLGGGRETQYF
DNA: TGTGCCAGCAGCTTAGGGGGGGGGCGAGAGACCCAGTACTTC